The TCR beta chain under discussion was sequenced for a study of PD-1 blockade in classical Hodgkin lymphoma. Study-level background: Nivolumab was administered to patients intravenously at 3 mg/kg every 2 weeks.

Regarding this clone: Its matching antigen is unknown.

Assay: immunoSEQ multiplex PCR; the TCRdb copy retains only in-frame clones and omits some. The sample includes about 18,000 clones, about 85% of them seen just once. The patients all showed relapse after autologous stem cell transplantation, while their brentuximab vedotin exposure varied. Complete response, partial response or progressive disease was each patient's best response. Study findings and constraints: Patients who responded completely had about the same baseline diversity as newly diagnosed patients. By C4D1, diversity of CD4+ TCRs had risen significantly, whereas that of CD8+ TCRs had not.

The germline CDR1 and CDR2 sequences are MNHEY and SVGAGI. The CDR3 length is 16 residues. Between the trimmed V and J ends, which lost 2 bases and 2 bases, there was a span of 16 bases. This sequence joins TRBV6-5 and TRBJ2-7; D is perhaps TRBD2 (6 bases). The sequence derives from a human donor with classical Hodgkin lymphoma. Material: peripheral blood mononuclear cells (PBMCs), obtained before the second cycle of nivolumab. CDR3 residues: CASSYREPPNTYEQYF. The CDR3 nucleotides are TGTGCCAGCAGTTACCGGGAGCCCCCGAACACCTACGAGCAGTACTTC.